A single sample is the source of the 28 T cell receptor beta chains below, sequenced in a study of vaccination and CD4 T cells after COVID-19. Cultured CD4+ T cell DNA was sequenced using the Oncomine TCR Beta short-read assay. TCRdb itself ran the PCR reads through MiXCR, one entry per CDR3 protein. The sample consists of approximately 20,000 distinct CDR3 sequences, about 56% of them appearing once. Treatment here: roughly 10-day PBMC culture with coronavirus spike peptide pools or control peptides (ViraFEST assay). The antigens for these receptors are not known. Material for sequencing was CD4+ T cells from blood, cultured in vitro. The origin of the receptors is a human donor who had recovered from COVID-19.

In its sample, this clonotype was seen a few times. The chain carries TRBV20-1 and TRBJ2-1, with D unresolved. The V and J ends lost 4 bases and 0 bases respectively, with 13 bases between them. This CDR3 has 15 amino acids. Germline assignment: CDR1 DFQATT and CDR2 SNEGSKA (reference sequence). DNA for the CDR3: TGCAGTGCTACCCGGGTAGCTCACTCCTACAATGAGCAGTTCTTC. Its translation is CSATRVAHSYNEQFF.

The gene calls are TRBV30 and TRBJ1-1; D unclear. From germline, CDR1 is GTSNPN and CDR2 SVGIG (reference sequence). The ends were cut back, 5 bases at V and 1 base at J, with 5 bases in the middle. The length of the CDR3 is 11 residues. The CDR3 DNA is TGTGCCTGGGGCAGGAACACTGAAGCTTTCTTT. Translating gives CAWGRNTEAFF.

The CDR3 here is CASSSQTGGLGEQYF. In DNA, the CDR3 is TGTGCCAGCAGTTCCCAGACAGGGGGCCTTGGCGAGCAGTACTTC. V usage is TRBV27 and J usage is TRBJ2-7; TRBD1 matches 10 bases. In germline, CDR1 is MNHEY, CDR2 SMNVEV (reference sequence). The V and J ends lost 4 bases and 6 bases, in that order; junction bases with no gene match: 9. CDR3 size: 15 residues.

The chain combines TRBV6-1 with TRBJ1-5; D might be TRBD1 (5 bases). The CDR3 is 15 amino acids. The germline V gene encodes CDR1 MNHNS and CDR2 SASEGT. V was cut by 6 bases and J by 0 bases, with 12 bases left in between. CDR3 sequence (DNA): TGTGCCAGCAGCTCCAGGGCATATAGCAATCAGCCCCAGCATTTT. This encodes CASSSRAYSNQPQHF.

This clonotype was picked up a small number of times. The chain joins TRBV29-1 to TRBJ1-1, with TRBD1 identical over 9 bases. This CDR3 comprises 13 residues. V dropped 7 bases and J dropped 4; count of bases not matched to a gene: 7. Per the germline V gene, CDR1 is SQVTM and CDR2 is ANQGSEA. In DNA form, the CDR3 reads TGCAGCGCCTGTGACAGGGGGTTCACTGAAGCTTTCTTT. It is translated as CSACDRGFTEAFF.

This chain joins TRBV20-1 and TRBJ2-5; 7 nucleotides line up with TRBD2. There are 13 residues in the CDR3. J gave up 7 bases and V 5 bases, and 10 bases lay outside the gene matches. Per the germline V gene, CDR1 is DFQATT and CDR2 is SNEGSKA (reference sequence). CDR3 DNA: TGCAGTGCTGGGGGGGTAGGGGTTAGGACCCAGTACTTC. Its translation is CSAGGVGVRTQYF.

The J gene is TRBJ1-1, the V gene TRBV4-3, with 7 bases that match TRBD1. Trimming removed 4 bases from V and 5 bases from J; junction bases left unmatched: 4. This CDR3 has 13 residues. Per germline, CDR1 LGHNA and CDR2 YSLEER. The CDR3 DNA is TGCGCCAGCAGCCTGGCAGGGGGTACTGAAGCTTTCTTT. This gives the protein CASSLAGGTEAFF.

The gene calls are TRBV11-3 and TRBJ2-1; maybe TRBD2 (5 bases). This CDR3 spans 12 amino acids. Trimming took 3 bases from V and 9 from J, leaving 9 bases between them. Per the germline V gene, CDR1 is SGHNT and CDR2 is YENEEA. CDR3 sequence reads: CASSFGEGEQFF. In nucleotides, the CDR3 is TGTGCCAGCAGCTTTGGAGAGGGTGAGCAGTTCTTC.

The J gene is TRBJ2-5, the V gene TRBV6-1; the match to TRBD1 covers 10 bases. The germline gives CDR1 MNHNS, CDR2 SASEGT. The CDR3 has 13 residues. V trimming: 9 bases; J trimming: 5 bases; junction bases outside the gene matches: 6. The CDR3 DNA sequence: TGTGCCAGTAGACAGGGGGCGGTGGAGACCCAGTACTTC. This gives the protein CASRQGAVETQYF.

This clonotype was recorded a few times. The genes are TRBV20-1 and TRBJ1-1, with D unclear. Germline V lookup: CDR1 DFQATT, CDR2 SNEGSKA (reference sequence). The V end lost 1 base, the J end lost 1 base, and 4 bases lay between the germline ends. The CDR3 has 12 amino acids. As DNA, the CDR3 is TGCAGTGCTAGAGGGACGAACACTGAAGCTTTCTTT. Translation: CSARGTNTEAFF.

This clonotype was detected only a few times. The chain couples TRBV2 to TRBJ1-1, with a possible D match to TRBD1 (6 bases). This CDR3 region has 16 residues. Trimming took off 0 bases at V and 5 bases at J, with 16 bases between the two ends. CDR1 is SNHLY and CDR2 is FYNNEI in the germline V gene. CDR3 amino acids: CASSEAPGGLGTEAFF. DNA for the CDR3: TGTGCCAGCAGTGAAGCGCCCGGGGGGCTGGGAACTGAAGCTTTCTTT.

The chain couples TRBV15 to TRBJ2-5; TRBD2 agrees at 10 bases. There are 14 residues in the CDR3. CDR1 LNHNV and CDR2 YYDKDF come from the germline V gene (reference sequence). Trimming cost V 7 bases and J 0 bases; bases outside gene matches: 2. The CDR3 sequence: CATKSGRDQETQYF. In DNA, the CDR3 is TGTGCCACCAAAAGCGGGAGGGACCAAGAGACCCAGTACTTC.

This clonotype was recorded a few times. The V gene is TRBV27, the J gene TRBJ1-6, with 7 bases matching TRBD1. Trimming removed 9 bases from V and 5 bases from J; junction bases left unmatched: 16. This CDR3 is built from 17 residues. Germline values: CDR1 MNHEY, CDR2 SMNVEV (reference sequence). Here the CDR3 reads CASKTGLRAGDNSPLHF. CDR3 coding DNA: TGTGCCAGTAAGACAGGGCTCCGGGCGGGCGATAATTCACCCCTCCACTTT.

The CDR3 DNA follows: TGTGCCAGCAGCGGGACTAGGAAGCCCTACGAGCAGTACTTC. Its translation is CASSGTRKPYEQYF. This chain uses TRBV2 with TRBJ2-7; the match to TRBD2 covers 8 bases. V gave up 6 bases and J gave up 2 bases; unmatched junction bases: 6. The germline gives CDR1 SNHLY, CDR2 FYNNEI. CDR3 length: 14 amino acids.

The chain links TRBV7-9 to TRBJ1-3, with D unresolved. The CDR3 runs to 12 residues. Germline V gene sequence: CDR1 SEHNR, CDR2 FQNEAQ (reference sequence). V gave up 5 bases and J gave up 9 bases, with 11 bases separating them. CDR3 bases: TGTGCCAGCAGCCCCGGCACGGCCACCATATATTTT. It translates to CASSPGTATIYF.

The chain uses TRBV20-1 and TRBJ2-3; 12 bases match TRBD2. Per the germline V gene, CDR1 is DFQATT and CDR2 is SNEGSKA (reference sequence). CDR3 length: 18 amino acids. Trimming at V came to 2 bases and at J to 0 bases, leaving 9 bases not matched to a gene. CDR3 nucleotide sequence: TGCAGTGCTAGACCCCGACTAGCGGGAGCGGTGAGCACAGATACGCAGTATTTT. As protein: CSARPRLAGAVSTDTQYF.

This clonotype was seen once. The chain is built from TRBV6-1 and TRBJ2-1, with 7 bases identical to TRBD1. From germline, CDR1 is MNHNS and CDR2 SASEGT. V lost 6 bases, J lost 1 base, and 9 bases stayed unmatched. This CDR3 comprises 16 residues. CDR3: CASSRGQVGSYNEQFF. CDR3 coding DNA: TGTGCCAGCAGCCGTGGACAGGTGGGATCCTACAATGAGCAGTTCTTC.

The chain couples TRBV2 to TRBJ2-3, with D uncertain. V dropped 5 bases and J dropped 1 base, with 13 bases sitting between them. CDR3 length: 15 residues. Germline CDR1 is SNHLY and CDR2 is FYNNEI. CDR3 sequence: CASSPSSPRTDTQYF. The DNA of the CDR3 is TGTGCCAGCAGTCCTTCGTCGCCGCGCACAGATACGCAGTATTTT.

V usage is TRBV6-1 and J usage is TRBJ2-5; D unresolved. The length of the CDR3 is 14 residues. The germline gives CDR1 MNHNS, CDR2 SASEGT. V dropped 1 base and J dropped 5 bases, with 11 bases sitting between them. The DNA for the CDR3 is TGTGCCAGCAGTGAAGGTTATCGGGTGGAGACCCAGTACTTC. It codes for CASSEGYRVETQYF.

CDR3 coding DNA: TGCGCCAGCAGCCCCGGGGGGTTAGAGACCCAGTACTTC. Translating it yields CASSPGGLETQYF. The chain recombines TRBV5-1 with TRBJ2-5; the match to TRBD2 covers 7 bases. From germline, CDR1 is SGHRS and CDR2 YFSETQ. V lost 4 bases to trimming and J lost 4 bases; unmatched junction nucleotides: 4. The CDR3 is 13 residues long.

The V and J genes are TRBV7-2 and TRBJ2-7; D gene uncertain. This CDR3 has 12 amino acids. Germline values: CDR1 SGHTA, CDR2 FQGNSA. The germline V and J ends were trimmed by 5 bases and 6 bases, with 11 bases remaining between them. CDR3 amino acids: CASSPTFSEQYF. Written as DNA, the CDR3 is TGTGCCAGCAGCCCGACCTTCTCCGAGCAGTACTTC.

This clonotype was observed a handful of times. CDR3 loop: CSARVHTDTQYF. CDR3 DNA: TGCAGTGCTAGGGTCCACACAGATACGCAGTATTTT. This chain links TRBV20-1 with TRBJ2-3, with D hard to call. Germline-derived CDR1 and CDR2 are DFQATT and SNEGSKA (reference sequence). The CDR3 length is 12 residues. Trimming left V 3 bases short and J 2 bases short, with 6 bases between.

This chain links TRBV20-1 with TRBJ2-7; D is uncertain. The CDR3 has 12 residues. Trimming stripped 5 bases from V and 1 base from J, with 9 bases between. Germline V CDR1 and CDR2: DFQATT, SNEGSKA (reference sequence). CDR3 sequence reads: CSAPDGSYEQYF. The DNA of the CDR3 is TGCAGTGCTCCAGACGGATCCTACGAGCAGTACTTC.

The chain carries TRBV27 and TRBJ1-2; D gene uncertain. Trimming left V 3 bases short and J 4 bases short, with 9 bases between. Germline CDR1 is MNHEY and CDR2 is SMNVEV (reference sequence). The CDR3 extends over 13 amino acids. The DNA of the CDR3 is TGTGCCAGCAGTTTTCGGGGAGGCTATGGCTACACCTTC. It encodes CASSFRGGYGYTF.

This clonotype was seen only a few times. CDR3 residues: CATSRDPLGNTGANVLTF. CDR3 in DNA: TGTGCCACCAGCAGAGATCCACTGGGGAACACTGGGGCCAACGTCCTGACTTTC. J is TRBJ2-6 and V is TRBV15; D is undetermined. This CDR3 region has 18 residues. Germline V CDR1 and CDR2: LNHNV, YYDKDF (reference sequence). V was trimmed by 0 bases and J by 2 bases, leaving 14 bases between them.

This clonotype was detected only a few times. The genes are TRBV7-2 and TRBJ2-2, with 10 bases lining up with TRBD1. From germline, CDR1 is SGHTA and CDR2 FQGNSA. The V and J ends lost 6 bases and 6 bases, in that order; junction bases with no gene match: 7. This CDR3 comprises 15 residues. The CDR3 DNA reads as TGTGCCAGCAGATCCGGACAGGGGGTATCCGGGGAGCTGTTTTTT. Protein: CASRSGQGVSGELFF.

The chain joins TRBV19 to TRBJ1-2; D call uncertain. There are 12 residues in the CDR3. Per the germline V gene, CDR1 is LNHDA and CDR2 is SQIVND (reference sequence). Trimming removed 6 bases at V and 8 bases at J, with 13 bases between. The CDR3, as DNA: TGTGCCAGTAGCCCAGGCCTGGGCGGCTACACCTTC. Translated, it gives CASSPGLGGYTF.

CDR3 region: CASSLTGGENQPQHF. The DNA for the CDR3 is TGTGCCAGTAGCTTGACAGGGGGTGAGAATCAGCCCCAGCATTTT. This rearrangement joins TRBV19 to TRBJ1-5; 9 bases match TRBD1. The germline gives CDR1 LNHDA, CDR2 SQIVND (reference sequence). The CDR3 is 15 residues long. The V and J ends lost 6 bases and 4 bases, in that order; junction bases with no gene match: 7.